This T cell receptor beta chain is drawn from a study of blood T cell repertoires in COVID-19. About the research overall: T cells, B-cell-depleted T cells, or PBMCs supplied cDNA or gDNA.

Germline V gene lookup returns CDR1 MNHEY and CDR2 SMNVEV (reference sequence). The CDR3 runs to 14 residues. Germline trimming cut 7 bases from V and 7 bases from J; bases unmatched to any gene: 5. Profiled with immunoSEQ multiplex PCR; TCRdb holds only in-frame clones, not every one. The sample includes hundreds of thousands of clones, about 88% seen only once; the top ten take approximately 2%. Sequenced input: peripheral blood. The origin of this receptor is a woman aged 40 to 50 who had recovered from COVID-19. The V gene is TRBV27, the J gene TRBJ2-2, with 11 nucleotides matching TRBD1. The CDR3 nucleotides are TGTGCCAGCATGGACAGGGGGCTATTCGGGGAGCTGTTTTTT. Residues: CASMDRGLFGELFF.